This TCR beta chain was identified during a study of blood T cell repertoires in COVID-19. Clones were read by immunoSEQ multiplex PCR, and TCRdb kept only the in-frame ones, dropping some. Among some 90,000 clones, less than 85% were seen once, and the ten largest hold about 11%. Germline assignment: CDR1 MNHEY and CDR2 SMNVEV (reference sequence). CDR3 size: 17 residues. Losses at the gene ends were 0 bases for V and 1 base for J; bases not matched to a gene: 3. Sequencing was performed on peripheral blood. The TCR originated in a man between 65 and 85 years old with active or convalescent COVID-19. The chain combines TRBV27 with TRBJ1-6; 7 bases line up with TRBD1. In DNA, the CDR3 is TGTGCCAGCAGTTTATCGGCAGGGGGGTCCTATAATTCACCCCTCCACTTT. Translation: CASSLSAGGSYNSPLHF.